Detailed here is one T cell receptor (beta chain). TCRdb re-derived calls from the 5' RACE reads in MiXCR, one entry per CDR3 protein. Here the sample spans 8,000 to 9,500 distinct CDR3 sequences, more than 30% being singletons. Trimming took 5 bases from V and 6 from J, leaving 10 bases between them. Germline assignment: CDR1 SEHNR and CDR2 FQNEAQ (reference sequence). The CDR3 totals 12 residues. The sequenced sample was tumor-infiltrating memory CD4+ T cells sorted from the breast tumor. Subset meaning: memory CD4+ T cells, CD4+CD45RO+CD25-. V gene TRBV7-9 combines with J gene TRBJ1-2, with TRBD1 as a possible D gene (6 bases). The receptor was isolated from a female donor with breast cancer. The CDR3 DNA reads TGTGCCAGCAGCCGTAACAGGGATGGCTACACCTTC. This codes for CASSRNRDGYTF.